This TCR beta chain originates from a study of shared clonotypes between healthy human individuals. Findings and caveats of the study: Clonotypes shared by all four sorted-subset donors had higher generation probabilities than non-shared clonotypes.

Over several immunoSEQ plates, each subset's genomic DNA was distributed in even portions. Measured with immunoSEQ multiplex PCR; TCRdb has only the in-frame clones, and not every one. Of about 1.5 million clones listed, nearly 99% are singletons. The V end lost 0 bases, the J end lost 0 bases, and 15 bases lay between the germline ends. This CDR3 has 19 residues. Germline V CDR1 and CDR2: LGHNA, YSLEER. Remarks on this clone: Its antigen is currently unknown.

The origin of this receptor is a man aged 25-45 years in good health. The chain carries TRBV4-3 and TRBJ2-6; D is ambiguous. Sequencing used naive CD4+ T cells sorted from blood. Documented subset: CD45RA+ positively selected. Here the CDR3 reads CASSQDKYPVGSGANVLTF. CDR3 nucleotides: TGCGCCAGCAGCCAAGATAAATATCCGGTAGGCTCTGGGGCCAACGTCCTGACTTTC.